This T cell receptor (beta chain) was captured by sequencing in a study of response to subunit inactivated influenza vaccine. TCRdb passed the RT-PCR reads through MiXCR, listing each CDR3 protein once. Altogether about 540,000 distinct CDR3 sequences are present, under 30% being singletons, with the ten largest covering around 2.8%. Germline V CDR1 and CDR2: DFQATT, SNEGSKA (reference sequence). The V and J ends lost 2 bases and 5 bases, in that order; junction bases with no gene match: 8. The CDR3 sequence is 14 residues long. This sample also belongs to another study, concerning T cells expressing NK-cell markers. As reported in that work: Beta-chain TCR cDNA was generated via 5'RACE template switching with UMIs. Of CD8+ T cells, about 1.0-8% belonged to dominant NKG2C+ clonotypes in five to seven donors.

This TCR derives from a man aged 45-60 years who received an inactivated influenza vaccine. Sequencing was performed on CD4+ T cells sorted from PBMCs, taken roughly 12 days after vaccination. This chain connects TRBV20-1 to TRBJ2-5, with 7 bases fitting TRBD2. In DNA, the CDR3 is TGCAGTGCTAGAAAGGCAGGGACTACGGAGACCCAGTACTTC. Translating gives CSARKAGTTETQYF.